Following are 5 T cell receptor beta chains from one sample sequenced in a study of blood T cells in healthy people across ages. Alongside a J-beta primer mix, a sample-barcoded 5' primer served in a second PCR lasting roughly 6 to 11 cycles. TCRdb re-called the 5' RACE reads with MiXCR, one entry per CDR3 protein. The table shows approximately 1,700,000 distinct CDR3 sequences, with approximately 39% occurring only once. The sample comprised blood. The receptors here all came from a human donor in good health.

V usage is TRBV12-3 or TRBV12-4 and J usage is TRBJ2-7; D is unresolved. The CDR3 sequence is 11 residues long. V was clipped by 6 bases and J by 7 bases, with 10 bases between them. CDR3 DNA: TGTGCCAGCAGCCGGACCTCGGAGCAGTACTTC. Translated: CASSRTSEQYF.

This clonotype was counted between two and nine times. The V call is TRBV21-1, the J call TRBJ2-2; the table calls TRBD1, which could not be checked here. TRBV21-1 is shown as a pseudogene. This CDR3 contains 15 residues. The CDR3 sequence is CASISGETGTGELFF. Here the CDR3 DNA reads TGTGCCAGCATCTCAGGGGAAACGGGCACCGGGGAGCTGTTTTTT.

This clonotype was picked up a small number of times. J is TRBJ1-4 and V is TRBV27, with TRBD1 matching 7 bases. The germline CDR1 and CDR2 sequences are MNHEY and SMNVEV (reference sequence). CDR3 length equals 14 residues. The J segment lost 5 bases and the V segment lost 9 bases, leaving 9 bases of the junction unmatched. The CDR3 sequence: CASSDRERNEKLFF. The CDR3 nucleotides read TGTGCCAGTTCCGACAGGGAGAGGAATGAAAAACTGTTTTTT.

This clonotype has a handful of counts. The rearrangement links TRBV6-1 to TRBJ2-3; D unclear. The CDR3 has 13 amino acids. CDR1 and CDR2 from the germline V gene are MNHNS and SASEGT. The V and J ends lost 10 bases and 3 bases respectively, with 14 bases between them. The CDR3 spells CAITQFRTDTQYF. For the CDR3, the DNA is TGTGCCATCACCCAGTTTAGAACAGATACGCAGTATTTT.

This clonotype appeared a few times. The V and J genes are TRBV7-3 and TRBJ2-1; D uncertain. Trimming shortened V by 4 bases and J by 5 bases, and 12 bases separated the two germline ends. The CDR3 totals 14 residues. Germline CDR1 reads SGHTA; CDR2 reads FQGTGA. CDR3 coding DNA: TGTGCCAGCAGCTATACGGTAGACCACAATGAGCAGTTCTTC. It codes for CASSYTVDHNEQFF.